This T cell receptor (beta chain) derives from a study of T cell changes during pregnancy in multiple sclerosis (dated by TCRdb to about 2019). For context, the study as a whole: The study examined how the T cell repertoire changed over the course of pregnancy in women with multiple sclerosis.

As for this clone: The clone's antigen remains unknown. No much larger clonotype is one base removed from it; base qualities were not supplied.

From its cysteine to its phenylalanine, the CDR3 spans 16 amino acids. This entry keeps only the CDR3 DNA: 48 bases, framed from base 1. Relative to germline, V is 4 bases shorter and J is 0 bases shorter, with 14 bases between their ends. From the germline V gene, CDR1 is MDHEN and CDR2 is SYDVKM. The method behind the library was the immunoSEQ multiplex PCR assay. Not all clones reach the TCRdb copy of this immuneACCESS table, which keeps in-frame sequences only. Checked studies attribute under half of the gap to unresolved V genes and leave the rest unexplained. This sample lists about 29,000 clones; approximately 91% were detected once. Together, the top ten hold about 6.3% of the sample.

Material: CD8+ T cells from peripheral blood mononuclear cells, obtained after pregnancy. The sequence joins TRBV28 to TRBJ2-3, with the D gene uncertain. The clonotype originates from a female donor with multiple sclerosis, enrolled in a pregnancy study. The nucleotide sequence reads TGTGCCAGCAGTTCGCTGACATCATCTAGCACAGATACGCAGTATTTT. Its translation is CASSSLTSSSTDTQYF.